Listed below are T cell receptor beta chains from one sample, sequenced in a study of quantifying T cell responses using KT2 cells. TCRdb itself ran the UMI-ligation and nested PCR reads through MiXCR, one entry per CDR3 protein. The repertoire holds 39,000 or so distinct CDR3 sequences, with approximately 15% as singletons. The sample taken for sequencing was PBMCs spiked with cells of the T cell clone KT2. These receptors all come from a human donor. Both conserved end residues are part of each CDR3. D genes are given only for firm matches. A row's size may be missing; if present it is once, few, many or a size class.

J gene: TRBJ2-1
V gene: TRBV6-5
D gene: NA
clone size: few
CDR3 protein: CASTPNRQTNEQFF
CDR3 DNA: TGTGCCAGCACCCCCAACCGGCAGACTAATGAGCAGTTCTTC

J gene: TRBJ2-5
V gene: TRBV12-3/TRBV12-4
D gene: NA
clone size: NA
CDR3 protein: CASNMGRNQETQYF
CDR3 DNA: TGTGCCAGCAATATGGGACGGAACCAAGAGACCCAGTACTTC

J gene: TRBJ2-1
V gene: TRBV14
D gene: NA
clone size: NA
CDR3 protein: CASSLFGRAYNEQFF
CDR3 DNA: TGTGCCAGCAGTCTGTTCGGGCGGGCCTACAATGAGCAGTTCTTC

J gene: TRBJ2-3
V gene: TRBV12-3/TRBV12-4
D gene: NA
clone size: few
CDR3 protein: CASSLASDRTDTQYF
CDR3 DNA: TGTGCCAGCAGTTTAGCCTCGGATCGCACAGATACGCAGTATTTT

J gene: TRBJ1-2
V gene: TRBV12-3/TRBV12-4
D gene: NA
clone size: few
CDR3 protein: CASTLDGAHGYTF
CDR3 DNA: TGTGCCAGCACTCTGGACGGAGCTCATGGCTACACCTTC

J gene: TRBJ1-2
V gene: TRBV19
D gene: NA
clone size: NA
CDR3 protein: CASKGTVNNYGYTF
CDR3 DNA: TGTGCCAGTAAAGGGACGGTCAATAACTATGGCTACACCTTC

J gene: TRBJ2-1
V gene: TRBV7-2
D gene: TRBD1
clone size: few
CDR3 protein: CASSLSFQGAGEQFF
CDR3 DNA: TGTGCCAGCAGCTTGAGTTTCCAGGGGGCTGGTGAGCAGTTCTTC

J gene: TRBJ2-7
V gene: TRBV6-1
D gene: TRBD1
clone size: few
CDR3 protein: CASTLRQGGAYEQYF
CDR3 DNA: TGTGCCAGTACACTTCGACAGGGGGGAGCCTACGAGCAGTACTTC

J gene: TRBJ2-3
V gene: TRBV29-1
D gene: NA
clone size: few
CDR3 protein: CSVEWAASTDTQYF
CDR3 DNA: TGCAGCGTTGAATGGGCGGCGAGCACAGATACGCAGTATTTT

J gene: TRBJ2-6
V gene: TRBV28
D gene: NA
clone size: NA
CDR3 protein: CASSFGAGANVLTF
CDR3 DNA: TGTGCCAGCAGTTTCGGGGCTGGGGCCAACGTCCTGACTTTC

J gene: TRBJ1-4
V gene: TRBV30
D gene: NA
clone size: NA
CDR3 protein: CAWSVAEKLFF
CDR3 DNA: TGTGCCTGGAGTGTAGCTGAAAAACTGTTTTTT

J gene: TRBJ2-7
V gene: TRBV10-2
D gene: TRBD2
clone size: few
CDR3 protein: CASSEVARGLAGVRSYEQYF
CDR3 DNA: TGCGCCAGCAGTGAAGTAGCTCGGGGACTAGCGGGAGTAAGGTCCTACGAGCAGTACTTC